This TCR beta chain was identified during a study of type 1 regulatory T cells. Study-wide background: T-allo10 is an in vitro-generated, Tr1-enriched CD4 T cell product specific for alloantigen.

Details on this clonotype: As yet, its antigen is unknown.

General study results and limits: Type 1 regulatory T cells had a more restricted TCR repertoire than non-type 1 regulatory T cells.

The CDR3 extends over 23 amino acids. V lost 0 bases and J lost 1, with 33 bases in between. Germline CDR1 LGHDT, CDR2 YNNKEL (reference sequence). Each CDR3 protein gets one entry after TCRdb re-called the reads with MiXCR. The sample carries more than 60,000 distinct CDR3 sequences, just under 50% recorded once. The TCR sequence derives from a human donor in good health. V and J are TRBV3-1 and TRBJ1-1, with D perhaps matching TRBD1 (5 bases). The sample comprised cultured non-Tr1 T cells, either the whole culture or a sorted T cell fraction (not recorded which). CDR3 amino acids: CASSQEWPPELVGGRPRNTEAFF. In nucleotides, the CDR3 is TGTGCCAGCAGCCAAGAATGGCCCCCGGAGCTTGTTGGGGGACGTCCGAGGAACACTGAAGCTTTCTTT.